The text below deals with one T cell receptor (beta chain). TCRdb keeps only in-frame clones here, not all; method: immunoSEQ multiplex PCR. The table shows about 150,000 clones, with 84% occurring only once. The source of the sample is a study of blood T cell repertoires in COVID-19. Participant ages covered about 18 to 90 years across around 22 US areas. Per the germline V gene, CDR1 is LNHDA and CDR2 is SQIVND (reference sequence). V shed 5 bases, J shed 2 bases, and the junction held 1 base outside the gene matches. This CDR3 has 14 amino acids. This chain connects TRBV19 to TRBJ2-1; 9 bases agree with TRBD2. Sequencing input: PBMCs or T cells enriched from blood (not recorded which). The TCR was taken from a woman in her forties or fifties with acute COVID-19. CDR3 in DNA: TGTGCCAGTAGTGGCGGGAGGGCCTACAATGAGCAGTTCTTC. Translating it yields CASSGGRAYNEQFF.